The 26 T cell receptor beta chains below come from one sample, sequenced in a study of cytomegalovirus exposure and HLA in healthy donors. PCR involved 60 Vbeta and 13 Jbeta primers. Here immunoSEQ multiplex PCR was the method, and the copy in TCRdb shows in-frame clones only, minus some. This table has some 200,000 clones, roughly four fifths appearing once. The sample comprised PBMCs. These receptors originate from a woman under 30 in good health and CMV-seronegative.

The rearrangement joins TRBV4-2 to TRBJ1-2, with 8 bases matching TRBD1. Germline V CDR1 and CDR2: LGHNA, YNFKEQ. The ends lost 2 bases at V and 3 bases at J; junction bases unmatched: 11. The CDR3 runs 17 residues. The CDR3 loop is CASSQPGQGPYDYGYTF. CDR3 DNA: TGTGCCAGCAGCCAACCCGGACAGGGCCCCTATGACTATGGCTACACCTTC.

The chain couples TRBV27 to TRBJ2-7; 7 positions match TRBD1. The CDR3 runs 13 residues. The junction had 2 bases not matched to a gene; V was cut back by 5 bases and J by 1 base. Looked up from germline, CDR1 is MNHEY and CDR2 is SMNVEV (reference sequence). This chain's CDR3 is CASSMTGSYEQYF. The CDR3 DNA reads TGTGCCAGCAGTATGACAGGGTCCTACGAGCAGTACTTC.

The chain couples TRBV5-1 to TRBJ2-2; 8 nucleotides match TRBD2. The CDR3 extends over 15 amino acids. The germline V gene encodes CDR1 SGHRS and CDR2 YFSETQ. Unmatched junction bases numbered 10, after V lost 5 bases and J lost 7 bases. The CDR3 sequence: CASRTGGASSGELFF. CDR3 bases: TGCGCCAGCAGAACCGGGGGGGCCTCGAGCGGGGAGCTGTTTTTT.

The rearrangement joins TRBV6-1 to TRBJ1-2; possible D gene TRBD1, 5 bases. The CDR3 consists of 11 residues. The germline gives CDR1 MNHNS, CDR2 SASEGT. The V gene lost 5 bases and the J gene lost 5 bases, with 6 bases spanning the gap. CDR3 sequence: CASSQGYGYTF. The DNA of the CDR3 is TGTGCCAGCAGTCAGGGATATGGCTACACCTTC.

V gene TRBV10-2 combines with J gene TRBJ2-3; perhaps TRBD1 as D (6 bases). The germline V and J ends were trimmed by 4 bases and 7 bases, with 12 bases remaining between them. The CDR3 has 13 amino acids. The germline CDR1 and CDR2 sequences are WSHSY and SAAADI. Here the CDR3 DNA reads TGCGCCAGCAGTGTTGGGGACACCAATACGCAGTATTTT. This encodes CASSVGDTNTQYF.

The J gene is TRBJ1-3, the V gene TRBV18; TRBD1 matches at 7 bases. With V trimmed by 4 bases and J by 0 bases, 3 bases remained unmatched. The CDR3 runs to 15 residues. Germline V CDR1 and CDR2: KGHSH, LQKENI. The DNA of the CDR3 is TGTGCCAGCTCACTGGACAGGTCCTCTGGAAACACCATATATTTT. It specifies CASSLDRSSGNTIYF.

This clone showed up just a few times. For the CDR3, the DNA is TGTGCCAGCAGCTCGGGACAGAACTACACAGATACGCAGTATTTT. Translated, it gives CASSSGQNYTDTQYF. The J gene is TRBJ2-3, the V gene TRBV5-6; 7 positions agree with TRBD1. The CDR3 is made up of 15 amino acids. CDR1 is SGHDT, CDR2 YYEEEE, per germline. Trimming at V came to 3 bases and at J to 2 bases, leaving 6 bases not matched to a gene.

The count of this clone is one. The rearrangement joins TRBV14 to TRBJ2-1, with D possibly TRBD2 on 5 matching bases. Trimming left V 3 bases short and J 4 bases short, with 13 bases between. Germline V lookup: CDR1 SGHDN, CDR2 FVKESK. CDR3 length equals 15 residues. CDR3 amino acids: CASSQSLVSYNEQFF. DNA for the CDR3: TGTGCCAGCAGCCAGTCACTAGTCTCTTACAATGAGCAGTTCTTC.

Written as DNA, the CDR3 is TGTGCCAGTAGTATAGCAGGGACTACCTACAATGAGCAGTTCTTC. Translated, it gives CASSIAGTTYNEQFF. V and J are TRBV19 and TRBJ2-1; 7 bases match TRBD2. The CDR3 totals 15 residues. Losses at the gene ends were 1 base for V and 2 bases for J; bases not matched to a gene: 2. Looked up from germline, CDR1 is LNHDA and CDR2 is SQIVND (reference sequence).

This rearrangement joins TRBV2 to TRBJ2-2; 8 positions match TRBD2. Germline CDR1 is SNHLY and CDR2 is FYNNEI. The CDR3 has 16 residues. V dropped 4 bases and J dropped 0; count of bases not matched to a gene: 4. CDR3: CASSVRGLANTGELFF. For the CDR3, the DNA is TGTGCCAGCAGTGTACGGGGACTAGCGAACACCGGGGAGCTGTTTTTT.

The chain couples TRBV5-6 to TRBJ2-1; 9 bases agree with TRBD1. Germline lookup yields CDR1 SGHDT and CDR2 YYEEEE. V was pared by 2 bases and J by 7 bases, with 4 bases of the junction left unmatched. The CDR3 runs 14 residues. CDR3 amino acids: CASSFSGTGNEQFF. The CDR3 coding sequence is TGTGCCAGCAGCTTCTCCGGGACAGGGAATGAGCAGTTCTTC.

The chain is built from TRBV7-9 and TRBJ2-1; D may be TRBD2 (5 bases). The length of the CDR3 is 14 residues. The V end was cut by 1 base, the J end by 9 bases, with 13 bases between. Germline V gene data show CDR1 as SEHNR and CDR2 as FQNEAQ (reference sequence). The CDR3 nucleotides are TGTGCCAGCAGCTTAGGCGGGTCGGGAATTGAGCAGTTCTTC. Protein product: CASSLGGSGIEQFF.

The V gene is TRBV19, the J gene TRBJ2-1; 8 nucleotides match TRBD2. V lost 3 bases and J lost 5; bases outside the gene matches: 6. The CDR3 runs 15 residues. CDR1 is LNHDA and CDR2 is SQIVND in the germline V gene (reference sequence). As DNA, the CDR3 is TGTGCCAGTAGTATGGGTAGCGGGGCTAACAATGAGCAGTTCTTC. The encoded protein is CASSMGSGANNEQFF.

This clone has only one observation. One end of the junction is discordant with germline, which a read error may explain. CDR3 sequence reads: CASSQAQNTEAFF. The CDR3 nucleotides are TGCGCCAGCAGTCAAGCCCAGAACACTGAAGCTTTCTTT. This rearrangement joins TRBV4-1 to TRBJ1-1; D unresolved. The CDR3 length is 13 residues. The germline V gene encodes CDR1 MGHRA and CDR2 YSYEKL.

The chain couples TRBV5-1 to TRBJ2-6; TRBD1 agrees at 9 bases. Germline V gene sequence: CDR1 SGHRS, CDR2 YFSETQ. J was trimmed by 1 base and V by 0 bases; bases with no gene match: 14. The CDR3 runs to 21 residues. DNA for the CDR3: TGCGCCAGCAGCTTGGCGACAGGGGGAGAGGAATTAAGATCTGGGGCCAACGTCCTGACTTTC. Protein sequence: CASSLATGGEELRSGANVLTF.

CDR3 loop: CASSLVTGSTGELFF. The CDR3 DNA reads as TGCGCCAGCAGCTTGGTAACAGGGTCCACCGGGGAGCTGTTTTTT. This rearrangement joins TRBV5-1 to TRBJ2-2; weak D call: TRBD1 (6 bases). Germline V gives CDR1 SGHRS, CDR2 YFSETQ. Trimming shortened V by 0 bases and J by 4 bases, and 10 bases separated the two germline ends. The CDR3 has 15 residues.

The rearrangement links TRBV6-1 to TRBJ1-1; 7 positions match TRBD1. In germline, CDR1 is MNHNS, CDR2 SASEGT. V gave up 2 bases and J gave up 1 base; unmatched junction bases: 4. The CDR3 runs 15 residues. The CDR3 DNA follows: TGTGCCAGCAGTGAACCCGGGACAGCGAACACTGAAGCTTTCTTT. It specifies CASSEPGTANTEAFF.

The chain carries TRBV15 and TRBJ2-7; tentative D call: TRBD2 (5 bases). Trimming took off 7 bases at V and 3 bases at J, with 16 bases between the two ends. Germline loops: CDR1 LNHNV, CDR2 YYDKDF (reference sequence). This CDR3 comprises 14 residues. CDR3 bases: TGTGCCACCACCAGTGGACTTGGTAACTACGAGCAGTACTTC. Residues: CATTSGLGNYEQYF.

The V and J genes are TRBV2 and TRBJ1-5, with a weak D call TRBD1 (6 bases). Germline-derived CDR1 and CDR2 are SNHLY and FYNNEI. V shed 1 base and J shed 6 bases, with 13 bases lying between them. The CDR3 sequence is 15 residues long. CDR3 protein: CASSEGGTGSQPQHF. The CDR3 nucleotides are TGTGCCAGCAGTGAAGGGGGCACAGGGAGTCAGCCCCAGCATTTT. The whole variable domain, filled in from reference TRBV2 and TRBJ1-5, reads EPEVTQTPSHQVTQMGQEVILRCVPISNHLYFYWYRQILGQKVEFLVSFYNNEISEKSEIFDDQFSVERPDGSNFTLKIRSTKLEDSAMYFCASSEGGTGSQPQHFGDGTRLSIL.

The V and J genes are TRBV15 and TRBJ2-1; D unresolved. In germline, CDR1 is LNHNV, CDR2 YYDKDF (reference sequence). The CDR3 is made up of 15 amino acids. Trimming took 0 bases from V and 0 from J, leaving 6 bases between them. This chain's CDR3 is CATSRDSSSYNEQFF. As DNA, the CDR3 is TGTGCCACCAGCAGAGATAGTAGCTCCTACAATGAGCAGTTCTTC.

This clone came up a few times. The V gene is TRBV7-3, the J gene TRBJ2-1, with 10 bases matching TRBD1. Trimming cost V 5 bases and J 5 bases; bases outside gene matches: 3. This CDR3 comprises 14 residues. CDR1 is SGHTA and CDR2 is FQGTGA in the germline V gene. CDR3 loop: CASSPGTGDNEQFF. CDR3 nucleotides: TGTGCCAGCAGCCCCGGGACAGGGGACAATGAGCAGTTCTTC.

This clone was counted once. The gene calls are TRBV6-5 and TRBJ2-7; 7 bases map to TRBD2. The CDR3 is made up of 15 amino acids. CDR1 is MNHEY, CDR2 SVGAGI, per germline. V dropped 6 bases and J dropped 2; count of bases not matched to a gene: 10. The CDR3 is CASSNAGTTPYEQYF. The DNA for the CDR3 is TGTGCCAGCAGCAACGCCGGGACTACACCCTACGAGCAGTACTTC.

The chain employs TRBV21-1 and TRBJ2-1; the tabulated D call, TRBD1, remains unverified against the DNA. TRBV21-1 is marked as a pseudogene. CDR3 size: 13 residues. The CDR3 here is CASSPGQYNEQFF. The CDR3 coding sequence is TGTGCCAGCAGCCCCGGACAGTACAATGAGCAGTTCTTC.

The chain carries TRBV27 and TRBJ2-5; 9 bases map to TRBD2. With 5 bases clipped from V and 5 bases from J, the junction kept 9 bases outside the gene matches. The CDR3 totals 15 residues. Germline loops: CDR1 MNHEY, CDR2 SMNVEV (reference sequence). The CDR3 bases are TGTGCCAGCAGTCCCCTTAGCGGGGGAAGGGAGACCCAGTACTTC. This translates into CASSPLSGGRETQYF.

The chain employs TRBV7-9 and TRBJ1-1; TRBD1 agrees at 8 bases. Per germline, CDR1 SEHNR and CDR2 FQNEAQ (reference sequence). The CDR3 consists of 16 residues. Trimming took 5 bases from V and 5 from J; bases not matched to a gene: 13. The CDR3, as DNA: TGTGCCAGCAGCCCCGGACAGGGACGAGGAGGGACTGAAGCTTTCTTT. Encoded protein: CASSPGQGRGGTEAFF.

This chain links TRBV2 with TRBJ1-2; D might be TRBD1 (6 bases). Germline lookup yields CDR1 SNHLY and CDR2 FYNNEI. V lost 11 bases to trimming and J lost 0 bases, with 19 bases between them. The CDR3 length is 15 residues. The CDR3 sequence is CARLQGMGSNYGYTF. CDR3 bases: TGTGCCCGCCTTCAGGGGATGGGGTCTAACTATGGCTACACCTTC.